The 27 T cell receptor beta chains in this list originate from one sample, sequenced in a study of CD8 T cells in Susac syndrome. Random hexamers primed reverse transcription of roughly 0.45 to 1 ug RNA. Via MiXCR, TCRdb re-called the immunoSEQ multiplex PCR reads, giving one row per CDR3 protein. Of 150,000 to 200,000 distinct CDR3 sequences in the sample, about 95% are singletons; the top ten hold around 0.14%. Sequencing was performed on CD4+ T cells from PBMCs. These receptors came from a human donor in good health.

Note on this clonotype: At one of its ends the junction is not consistent with the germline gene, which may arise from a read error. The chain joins TRBV2 to TRBJ2-3; possibly TRBD1 for D (7 bases). The CDR3 loop spans 14 amino acids. Germline V gene sequence: CDR1 SNHLY, CDR2 FYNNEI. CDR3 in amino acids: CASSPSGGSPIRDF. The CDR3 DNA follows: TGTGCCAGCAGTCCGTCAGGGGGGTCCCCGATCAGGGATTTT.

The J gene is TRBJ2-5, the V gene TRBV30; a possible D gene is TRBD1 (5 bases). CDR3 length equals 12 residues. V gave up 3 bases and J gave up 5 bases, with 10 bases separating them. Germline-derived CDR1 and CDR2 are GTSNPN and SVGIG (reference sequence). CDR3: CAWRKGWETQYF. CDR3 coding DNA: TGTGCCTGGAGAAAGGGGTGGGAGACCCAGTACTTC.

V and J are TRBV20-1 and TRBJ1-6, with D perhaps TRBD1 (5 bases). Germline CDR1 is DFQATT and CDR2 is SNEGSKA (reference sequence). The germline V and J ends were trimmed by 7 bases and 9 bases, with 10 bases remaining between them. This CDR3 has 11 residues. The CDR3 coding sequence is TGCAGTGTGGGGGGTAGTTCACCCCTCCACTTT. Its translation is CSVGGSSPLHF.

The J gene is TRBJ1-1, the V gene TRBV5-1; no clear D gene. The V end was cut by 1 base, the J end by 6 bases, with 10 bases between. The CDR3 is 13 amino acids. CDR1 and CDR2 from the germline V gene are SGHRS and YFSETQ. The CDR3 nucleotides read TGCGCCAGCAGCTTGAGTGGACCAGCTGAAGCTTTCTTT. It translates to CASSLSGPAEAFF.

The J gene is TRBJ2-5, the V gene TRBV3-1; TRBD1 might be the D (6 bases). V lost 1 base, J lost 2 bases, and 14 bases lay in between. This CDR3 is built from 16 residues. Germline CDR1 reads LGHDT; CDR2 reads YNNKEL (reference sequence). The CDR3 DNA follows: TGTGCCAGCAGCCAAGCATGGGACAAGGGACAAGAGACCCAGTACTTC. Amino acids: CASSQAWDKGQETQYF.

The chain uses TRBV2 and TRBJ1-2; 11 bases align to TRBD1. This CDR3 has 16 amino acids. The V segment lost 8 bases and the J segment 8 bases; nucleotides outside the gene matches: 16. Germline CDR1 and CDR2: SNHLY and FYNNEI. This CDR3 reads CASSATGQGAVTGYTF. The CDR3 bases are TGTGCCAGCTCGGCTACTGGACAGGGGGCCGTGACGGGCTACACCTTC. The full variable domain, completed using reference TRBV2 and TRBJ1-2, is EPEVTQTPSHQVTQMGQEVILRCVPISNHLYFYWYRQILGQKVEFLVSFYNNEISEKSEIFDDQFSVERPDGSNFTLKIRSTKLEDSAMYFCASSATGQGAVTGYTFGSGTRLTVV.

This chain links TRBV7-9 with TRBJ2-3; 8 positions match TRBD2. The ends lost 2 bases at V and 6 bases at J; junction bases unmatched: 10. Germline V gene data show CDR1 as SEHNR and CDR2 as FQNEAQ (reference sequence). The CDR3 consists of 16 residues. As DNA, the CDR3 is TGTGCCAGCAGCTTACAGGATGCAGCGGGGGCGGATACGCAGTATTTT. Its protein is CASSLQDAAGADTQYF.

The chain is built from TRBV3-1 and TRBJ2-3; D uncertain. CDR1 and CDR2 (germline): LGHDT, YNNKEL (reference sequence). The V end was cut by 0 bases, the J end by 0 bases, with 10 bases between. The CDR3 is 16 amino acids. Written as DNA, the CDR3 is TGTGCCAGCAGCCAAGAGGGGTCGCGTAGCACAGATACGCAGTATTTT. It yields the protein CASSQEGSRSTDTQYF.

The chain employs TRBV6-1 and TRBJ1-5; 8 bases line up with TRBD1. Germline loops: CDR1 MNHNS, CDR2 SASEGT. This CDR3 is built from 16 residues. V lost 2 bases, J lost 2 bases, and 5 bases stayed unmatched. DNA for the CDR3: TGTGCCAGCAGTGAATCAGGGGGCTGGGGCAATCAGCCCCAGCATTTT. The encoded protein is CASSESGGWGNQPQHF.

The CDR3 bases are TGTGCCGTAGCGGGGAGCTCCTACAATGAGCAGTTCTTC. As protein: CAVAGSSYNEQFF. V usage is TRBV28 and J usage is TRBJ2-1, with 8 bases aligning to TRBD2. Per germline, CDR1 MDHEN and CDR2 SYDVKM. This CDR3 is built from 13 residues. V shed 11 bases, J shed 0 bases, and the junction held 3 bases outside the gene matches.

V usage is TRBV6-1 and J usage is TRBJ1-1; 9 bases fit TRBD1. Germline V CDR1 and CDR2: MNHNS, SASEGT. The CDR3 consists of 12 residues. V dropped 5 bases and J dropped 10; count of bases not matched to a gene: 5. The CDR3 nucleotides are TGTGCCAGCAGTCAATCACAGGGGGCAGCTTTCTTT. Translated, it gives CASSQSQGAAFF.

This rearrangement joins TRBV27 to TRBJ2-5, with unresolved D. This CDR3 is 16 amino acids long. Germline CDR1 MNHEY, CDR2 SMNVEV (reference sequence). Trimming pared 2 bases from V and 1 base from J, leaving 14 bases between. In DNA, the CDR3 is TGTGCCAGCAGTTTAGTCTACAGCTTTGGCCAAGAGACCCAGTACTTC. Its translation is CASSLVYSFGQETQYF.

This clonotype has a single count. The V call is TRBV6-5, the J call TRBJ2-7; 8 positions match TRBD1. Per the germline V gene, CDR1 is MNHEY and CDR2 is SVGAGI. The CDR3 has 16 residues. J gave up 0 bases and V 4 bases, and 8 bases lay outside the gene matches. The CDR3 sequence is CASSLSGGLASYEQYF. CDR3 in DNA: TGTGCCAGCAGTTTATCAGGGGGCCTCGCCTCCTACGAGCAGTACTTC.

V usage is TRBV7-2 and J usage is TRBJ2-5; 11 bases align to TRBD2. Trimming removed 2 bases from V and 1 base from J; junction bases left unmatched: 3. This CDR3 has 16 amino acids. The germline CDR1 and CDR2 sequences are SGHTA and FQGNSA. For the CDR3, the DNA is TGTGCCAGCAGCTTATCACTAGCGGGGGCCCAAGAGACCCAGTACTTC. It specifies CASSLSLAGAQETQYF. The full variable domain, rest sourced from reference TRBV7-2 and TRBJ2-5, is GAGVSQSPSNKVTEKGKDVELRCDPISGHTALYWYRQSLGQGLEFLIYFQGNSAPDKSGLPSDRFSAERTGGSVSTLTIQRTQQEDSAVYLCASSLSLAGAQETQYFGPGTRLLVL.

The rearrangement joins TRBV30 to TRBJ1-5, with D uncertain. The V and J ends lost 1 base and 9 bases respectively, with 16 bases between them. The CDR3 loop spans 14 amino acids. The germline V gene encodes CDR1 GTSNPN and CDR2 SVGIG (reference sequence). DNA for the CDR3: TGTGCCTGGAGTGAAAGACCGCCCGTCGGGCCCCAGCATTTT. Translated, it gives CAWSERPPVGPQHF.

The CDR3 here is CATSRAPPGRETQYF. DNA for the CDR3: TGTGCCACCAGCAGAGCCCCCCCAGGGAGGGAGACCCAGTACTTC. The chain uses TRBV15 and TRBJ2-5, with D maybe TRBD2 (6 bases). Germline V CDR1 and CDR2: LNHNV, YYDKDF (reference sequence). CDR3 size: 15 residues. The V end lost 1 base, the J end lost 5 bases, and 14 bases lay between the germline ends.

The chain employs TRBV7-2 and TRBJ2-7; D might be TRBD1 (5 bases). CDR3 length: 13 residues. Trimming removed 4 bases from V and 2 bases from J, with 9 bases in between. Germline V gene lookup returns CDR1 SGHTA and CDR2 FQGNSA. The CDR3 loop is CASSSRATYEQYF. In DNA, the CDR3 is TGTGCCAGCAGCTCCAGGGCTACCTACGAGCAGTACTTC.

The DNA of the CDR3 is TGCGCCAGCAGCAGGCAGGGGAACACCGGGGAGCTGTTTTTT. It is translated as CASSRQGNTGELFF. The rearrangement joins TRBV5-1 to TRBJ2-2, with D maybe TRBD1 (5 bases). V shed 4 bases and J shed 1 base, with 8 bases lying between them. The CDR3 runs to 14 residues. The germline V gene encodes CDR1 SGHRS and CDR2 YFSETQ.

The chain joins TRBV11-2 to TRBJ2-3; D not certain. Germline V lookup: CDR1 SGHAT, CDR2 FQNNGV. Trimming cost V 1 base and J 2 bases, with 7 bases left between them. The CDR3 runs 14 residues. As DNA, the CDR3 is TGTGCCAGCAGCTTAGGTTTGATCACAGATACGCAGTATTTT. Protein product: CASSLGLITDTQYF.

V is TRBV7-2 and J is TRBJ2-7; the match to TRBD2 covers 12 bases. The CDR3 has 16 amino acids. In germline, CDR1 is SGHTA, CDR2 FQGNSA. V trimming: 5 bases; J trimming: 4 bases; junction bases outside the gene matches: 9. CDR3 DNA: TGTGCCAGCAGCCAACCTAGCGGGGGGGCCGGATACGAGCAGTACTTC. It is translated as CASSQPSGGAGYEQYF.

This chain links TRBV2 with TRBJ2-6; D call uncertain. CDR1 is SNHLY and CDR2 is FYNNEI in the germline V gene. CDR3 length equals 13 residues. V was pared by 7 bases and J by 1 base, with 5 bases between. DNA for the CDR3: TGTGCCAGCACAGAGTCTGGGGCCAACGTCCTGACTTTC. This sequence encodes CASTESGANVLTF.

This clonotype was found once. V and J are TRBV5-6 and TRBJ2-5; 8 positions match TRBD1. The CDR3 loop spans 14 amino acids. J was trimmed by 5 bases and V by 0 bases; bases with no gene match: 3. From germline, CDR1 is SGHDT and CDR2 YYEEEE. The CDR3 sequence is CASSLGTGRETQYF. The CDR3 coding sequence is TGTGCCAGCAGCTTGGGGACAGGGCGGGAGACCCAGTACTTC.

The rearrangement joins TRBV29-1 to TRBJ2-7; possible D gene TRBD1, 6 bases. CDR3 length: 11 amino acids. Germline V CDR1 and CDR2: SQVTM, ANQGSEA. The CDR3 protein is CRDRERNEQYF. Here the CDR3 DNA reads TGCAGGGACAGAGAAAGGAACGAGCAGTACTTC.

The gene calls are TRBV20-1 and TRBJ2-3; 9 bases line up with TRBD2. Unmatched junction bases numbered 9, after V lost 5 bases and J lost 3 bases. The CDR3 loop spans 15 amino acids. Germline CDR1 is DFQATT and CDR2 is SNEGSKA (reference sequence). CDR3 protein: CSAPTASGGTDTQYF. The CDR3 region has the DNA TGCAGTGCTCCCACGGCAAGCGGGGGGACAGATACGCAGTATTTT.

In its sample, this clonotype was seen once. V and J are TRBV12-3 or TRBV12-4 and TRBJ2-6; possibly TRBD1 or TRBD2 for D (5 bases each). This CDR3 is 15 amino acids long. V lost 3 bases, J lost 4 bases, and 10 bases lay in between. In DNA, the CDR3 is TGTGCCAGCAGTTTTTGGGGGACCGGGGCCAACGTCCTGACTTTC. Translation: CASSFWGTGANVLTF.

In its sample, this clonotype was seen once. The chain has TRBV12-3 or TRBV12-4 and TRBJ1-5; no clear D. V lost 6 bases and J 2 bases, leaving 8 bases between the germline ends. CDR3 size: 13 residues. The CDR3 reads CASREGGNQPQHF. The CDR3 bases are TGTGCCAGCAGGGAGGGCGGCAATCAGCCCCAGCATTTT.

The rearrangement uses TRBV20-1 and TRBJ2-3, with D unclear. The CDR3 contains 12 residues. Germline loops: CDR1 DFQATT, CDR2 SNEGSKA (reference sequence). The V end was cut by 7 bases, the J end by 3 bases, with 11 bases between. CDR3 in amino acids: CSGRLLTDTQYF. The CDR3 coding sequence is TGCAGTGGCCGACTTTTGACAGATACGCAGTATTTT.